This record looks at one T cell receptor beta chain sequence and its context. Its antigen is not identified. These data belong to a study of neoadjuvant nivolumab and ipilimumab in lung cancer. Broader study findings: Only two of four nivolumab-treated tumors gained richness and clonality by surgery.

The method was immunoSEQ multiplex PCR; TCRdb's version includes in-frame clones alone and lacks a portion of them. The data hold around 20,000 clones, with roughly 77% observed a single time. Germline CDR1 is SNHLY and CDR2 is FYNNEI. V lost 6 bases, J lost 3 bases, and 9 bases lay in between. CDR3 length: 12 residues. The gene calls are TRBV2 and TRBJ2-7; D not certain. The sequence was obtained from an adult with non-small cell lung cancer. Material: tumor tissue, obtained after neoadjuvant nivolumab, alone or with ipilimumab, at or shortly before surgery. Here the CDR3 DNA reads TGTGCCAGCAGCGTACAGAGCTACGAGCAGTACTTC. Its protein is CASSVQSYEQYF.